Listed below are T cell receptor beta chains from one sample, sequenced in a study of Ad26.COV2.S vaccination and SARS-CoV-2 variants. Sequenced by immunoSEQ multiplex PCR; TCRdb stores in-frame clones only, minus some. The sample yields 500,000 or so clones, roughly nine tenths seen once. The sequencing used peripheral blood, collected in a trial of Ad26.COV2.S vaccine versus placebo. These receptor sequences come from a person aged 18 to 65 who received the Ad26.COV2.S COVID-19 vaccine or a placebo. The CDR3 runs from the conserved cysteine through the conserved F or W. The order of the fields is clone size, V gene, J gene, D gene, CDR3 DNA, CDR3 protein. A D gene is named only where the DNA matches it firmly. Size is omitted from some rows. Given values are once, few, many or a class for expanded clones.

>NA|TRBV27|TRBJ2-6|NA
TGTGCCAGCAGTCCCCGCCACCGGGACCACGTCCTGACTTTC
CASSPRHRDHVLTF
>once|TRBV3-1/TRBV3-2|TRBJ2-3|NA
TGTGCCAGCAGCCAGCTAGAACAGGGTCGCACAGATACGCAGTATTTT
CASSQLEQGRTDTQYF
>NA|TRBV2|TRBJ2-7|NA
TGTGCCAGCAGTGAATTACAGTCCTACGAGCAGTACTTC
CASSELQSYEQYF
>NA|TRBV6-2/TRBV6-3|TRBJ1-1|TRBD1
TGTGCCAGCAGTTACAGTTGGGGGACAGGGGGCACTGAAGCTTTCTTT
CASSYSWGTGGTEAFF
>NA|TRBV9|TRBJ2-3|NA
TGTGCCAGCAGCGTACTTGGGACAATAAATGGGGATACGCAGTATTTT
CASSVLGTINGDTQYF
>NA|TRBV5-5|TRBJ2-3|NA
TGTGCCAGCACCCGGCCCAGCGGCTCCACAGATACGCAGTATTTT
CASTRPSGSTDTQYF
>NA|TRBV7-3|TRBJ1-1|NA
TGTGCCAGCAGCCGAACGCCTACAGCGGCGGGCACTGAAGCTTTCTTT
CASSRTPTAAGTEAFF
>NA|TRBV6-6|TRBJ1-2|NA
TGTGCCACACGGGAGGGGGGGGGCTATGGCTACACCTTC
CATREGGGYGYTF
>NA|TRBV5-5|TRBJ1-1|NA
TGTGCCAGCAGCTTATTGGGGAGGGACACTGAAGCTTTCTTT
CASSLLGRDTEAFF
>NA|TRBV20-1|TRBJ2-2|NA
TGCAGTGCTAGTCGCACCGGGGAGCTGTTTTTT
CSASRTGELFF
>once|TRBV5-1|TRBJ2-5|TRBD1
TGCGCCAGCAGCTTACAGGGGGAGACCCAGTACTTC
CASSLQGETQYF
>NA|TRBV6-5|TRBJ1-1|TRBD1
TGTGCCAGCAGTTACGAAGGCAGGGGGCTTTACGCTTTCTTT
CASSYEGRGLYAFF
>NA|TRBV4-3|TRBJ1-2|NA
TGCGCCAGCAGCCATCTCAAAGGGCAGGGCGGTTATGGCTACACCTTC
CASSHLKGQGGYGYTF
>NA|TRBV19|TRBJ1-2|TRBD1
TGTGCCAGTAGGATCCTTCCAGGGGGCGGCTACACCTTC
CASRILPGGGYTF
>once|TRBV10-3|TRBJ2-3|TRBD1
TGTGCCATCAGTGAGTCGGCGGGGACAGGGAGCACAGATACGCAGTATTTT
CAISESAGTGSTDTQYF
>NA|TRBV5-4|TRBJ2-1|TRBD2
TGTGCCAGCAGCTTGGCGGGACTAGGATTGAATGAGCAGTTCTTC
CASSLAGLGLNEQFF
>once|TRBV5-1|TRBJ1-1|TRBD1
TGCGCCAGCAGCTTGGGGACAGGGGGCCAGAACACTGAAGCTTTCTTT
CASSLGTGGQNTEAFF
>NA|TRBV9|TRBJ1-1|NA
TGTGCCAGCAGCGTAGGAGGGGGGCTTTTGAACACTGAAGCTTTCTTT
CASSVGGGLLNTEAFF
>NA|TRBV18|TRBJ1-1|NA
TGTGCCAGCTCACCCTTCGGGGAATCGAACACTGAAGCTTTCTTT
CASSPFGESNTEAFF
>NA|TRBV30|TRBJ1-3|NA
TGTGCCCAGAATGGGGGCTTTGGAAACACCATATATTTT
CAQNGGFGNTIYF
>NA|TRBV4-2|TRBJ1-6|NA
TGTGCCAGCAGCCAAGATGGGCGGGAGGGTTGGCCCCTCCACTTT
CASSQDGREGWPLHF
>NA|TRBV2|TRBJ2-5|NA
TGTGCCAGCAGTTACGGGGTTTTTGAGACCCAGTACTTC
CASSYGVFETQYF
>NA|TRBV4-1|TRBJ2-2|TRBD2
TGCGCCAGCAGCCAAGCGGGGGGGCGCAAAACCGGGGAGCTGTTTTTT
CASSQAGGRKTGELFF
>once|TRBV10-3|TRBJ2-1|NA
TGTGCCATCAGTGAACGGACGCAGCCCCGGGAGCAGTTCTTC
CAISERTQPREQFF
>NA|TRBV4-3|TRBJ2-3|TRBD2
TGCGCCAGCAGCCAAGAGCCTAGCGGAACCACAGATACGCAGTATTTT
CASSQEPSGTTDTQYF
>NA|TRBV18|TRBJ2-5|TRBD2
TGTGCCAGCTCACCGGGAGGGAAAGAGACCCAGTACTTC
CASSPGGKETQYF
>few|TRBV29-1|TRBJ2-5|NA
TGCAGCGTTGAAGAGACCCAGTACTTC
CSVEETQYF
>NA|TRBV15|TRBJ2-7|NA
TGTGCCACCAGCAGGGACAGACCCTACGAGCAGTACTTC
CATSRDRPYEQYF
>NA|TRBV7-8|TRBJ2-5|TRBD2
TGTGCCAGCAGCCGCGAGACTAGCGGGGGGCAAGAGACCCAGTACTTC
CASSRETSGGQETQYF
>NA|TRBV7-2|TRBJ2-1|NA
TGTGCCAGCAGCTTTACGGAGACTTCGCAGTTCTTC
CASSFTETSQFF
>NA|TRBV5-4|TRBJ1-1|NA
TGTGCCAGCAGCTTGCAGGGTAGCACTGAAGCTTTCTTT
CASSLQGSTEAFF